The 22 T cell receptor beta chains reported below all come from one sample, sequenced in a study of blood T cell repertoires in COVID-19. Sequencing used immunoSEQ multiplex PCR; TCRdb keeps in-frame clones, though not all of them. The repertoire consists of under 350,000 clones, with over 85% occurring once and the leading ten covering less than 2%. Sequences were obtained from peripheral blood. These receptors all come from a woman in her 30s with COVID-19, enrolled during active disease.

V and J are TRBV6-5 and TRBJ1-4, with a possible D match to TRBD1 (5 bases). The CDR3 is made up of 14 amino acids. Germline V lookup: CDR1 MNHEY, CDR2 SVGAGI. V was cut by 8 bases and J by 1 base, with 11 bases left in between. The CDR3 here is CASASGETNEKLFF. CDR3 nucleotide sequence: TGTGCCAGCGCTTCGGGGGAAACTAATGAAAAACTGTTTTTT.

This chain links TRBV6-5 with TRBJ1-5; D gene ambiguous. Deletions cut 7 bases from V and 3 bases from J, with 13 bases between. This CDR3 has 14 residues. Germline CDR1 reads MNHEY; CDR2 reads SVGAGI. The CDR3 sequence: CASKTGRYNQPQHF. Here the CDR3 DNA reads TGTGCCAGCAAAACCGGGAGATACAATCAGCCCCAGCATTTT.

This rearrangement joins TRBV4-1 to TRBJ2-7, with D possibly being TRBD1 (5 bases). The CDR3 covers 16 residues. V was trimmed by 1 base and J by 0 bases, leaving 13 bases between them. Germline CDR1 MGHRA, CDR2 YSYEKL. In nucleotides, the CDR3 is TGCGCCAGCAGCCAAGCCCCCACCAGGGTCTCCTACGAGCAGTACTTC. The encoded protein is CASSQAPTRVSYEQYF.

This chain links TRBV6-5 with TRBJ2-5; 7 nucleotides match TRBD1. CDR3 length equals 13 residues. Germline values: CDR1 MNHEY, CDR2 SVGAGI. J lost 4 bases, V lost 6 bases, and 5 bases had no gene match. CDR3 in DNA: TGTGCCAGCAGCGGACAGGTGTTAGAGACCCAGTACTTC. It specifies CASSGQVLETQYF.

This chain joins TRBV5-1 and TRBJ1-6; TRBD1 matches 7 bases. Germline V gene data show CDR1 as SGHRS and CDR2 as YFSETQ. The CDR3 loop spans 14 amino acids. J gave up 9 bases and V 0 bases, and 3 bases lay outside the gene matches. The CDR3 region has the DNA TGCGCCAGCAGCTTGGAAGGGGGCGGTTCACCCCTCCACTTT. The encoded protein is CASSLEGGGSPLHF.

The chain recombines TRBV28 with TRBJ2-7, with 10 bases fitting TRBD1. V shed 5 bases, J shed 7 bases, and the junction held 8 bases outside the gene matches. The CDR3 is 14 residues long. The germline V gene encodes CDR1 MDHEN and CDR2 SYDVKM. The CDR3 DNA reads TGTGCCAGCAGTCCCCGGACAGGGGGTGGGGAGCAGTACGTC. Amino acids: CASSPRTGGGEQYV.

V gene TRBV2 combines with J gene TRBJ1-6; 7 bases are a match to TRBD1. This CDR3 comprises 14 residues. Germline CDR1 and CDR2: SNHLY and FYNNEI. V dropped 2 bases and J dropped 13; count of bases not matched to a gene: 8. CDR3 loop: CASSETTGEAPLHF. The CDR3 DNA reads TGTGCCAGCAGTGAAACAACAGGGGAGGCGCCCCTCCACTTT.

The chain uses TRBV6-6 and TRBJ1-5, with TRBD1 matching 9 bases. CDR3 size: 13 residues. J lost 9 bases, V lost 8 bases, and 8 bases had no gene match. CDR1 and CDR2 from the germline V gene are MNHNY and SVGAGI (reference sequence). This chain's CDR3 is CASGDRETSPQHF. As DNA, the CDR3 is TGTGCCAGCGGGGACAGGGAAACGTCGCCCCAGCATTTT.

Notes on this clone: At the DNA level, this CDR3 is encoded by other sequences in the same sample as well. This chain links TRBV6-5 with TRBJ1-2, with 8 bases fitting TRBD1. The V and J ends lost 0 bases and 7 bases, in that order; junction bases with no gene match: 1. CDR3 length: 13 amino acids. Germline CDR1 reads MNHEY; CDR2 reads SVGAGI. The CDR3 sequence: CASSYSTGGGYTF. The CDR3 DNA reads TGTGCCAGCAGTTACTCAACAGGGGGTGGCTACACCTTC.

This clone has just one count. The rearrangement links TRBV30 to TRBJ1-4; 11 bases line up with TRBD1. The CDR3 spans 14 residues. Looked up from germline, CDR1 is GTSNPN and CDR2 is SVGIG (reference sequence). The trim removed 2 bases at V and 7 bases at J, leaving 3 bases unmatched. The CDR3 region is CAWSRGTGGEKLFF. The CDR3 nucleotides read TGTGCCTGGAGTCGGGGGACAGGGGGTGAAAAACTGTTTTTT. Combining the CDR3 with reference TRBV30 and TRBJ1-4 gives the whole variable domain SQTIHQWPATLVQPVGSPLSLECTVEGTSNPNLYWYRQAAGRGLQLLFYSVGIGQISSEVPQNLSASRPQDRQFILSSKKLLLSDSGFYLCAWSRGTGGEKLFFGSGTQLSVL.

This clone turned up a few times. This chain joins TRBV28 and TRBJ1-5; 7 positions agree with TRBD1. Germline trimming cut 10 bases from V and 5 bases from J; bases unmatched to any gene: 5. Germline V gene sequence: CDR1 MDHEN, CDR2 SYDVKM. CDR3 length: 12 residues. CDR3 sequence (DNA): TGTGCCACGAACAGGGGCGATCAGCCCCAGCATTTT. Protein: CATNRGDQPQHF. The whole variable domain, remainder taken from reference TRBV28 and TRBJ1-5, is DVKVTQSSRYLVKRTGEKVFLECVQDMDHENMFWYRQDPGLGLRLIYFSYDVKMKEKGDIPEGYSVSREKKERFSLILESASTNQTSMYLCATNRGDQPQHFGDGTRLSIL.

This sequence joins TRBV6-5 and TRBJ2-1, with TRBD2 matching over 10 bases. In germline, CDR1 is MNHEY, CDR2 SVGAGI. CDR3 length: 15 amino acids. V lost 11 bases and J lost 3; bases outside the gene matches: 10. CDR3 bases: TGTGCCGCACACAAAGCGGGGGGGAACTACAATGAGCAGTTCTTC. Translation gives CAAHKAGGNYNEQFF.

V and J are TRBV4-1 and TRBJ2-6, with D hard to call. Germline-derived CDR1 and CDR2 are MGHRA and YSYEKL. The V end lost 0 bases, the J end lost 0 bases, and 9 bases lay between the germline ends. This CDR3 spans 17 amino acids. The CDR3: CASSQEHEASGANVLTF. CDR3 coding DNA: TGCGCCAGCAGCCAAGAGCACGAGGCCTCTGGGGCCAACGTCCTGACTTTC.

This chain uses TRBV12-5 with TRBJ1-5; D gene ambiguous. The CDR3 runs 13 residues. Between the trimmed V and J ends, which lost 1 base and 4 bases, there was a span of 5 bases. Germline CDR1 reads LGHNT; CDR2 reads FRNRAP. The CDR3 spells CASGLDGNQPQHF. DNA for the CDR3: TGTGCTAGTGGTTTGGACGGGAATCAGCCCCAGCATTTT.

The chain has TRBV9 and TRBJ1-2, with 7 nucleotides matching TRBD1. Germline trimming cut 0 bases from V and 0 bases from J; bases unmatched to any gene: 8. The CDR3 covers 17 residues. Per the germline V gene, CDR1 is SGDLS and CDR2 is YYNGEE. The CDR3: CASSVGEGGQTNYGYTF. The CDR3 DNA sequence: TGTGCCAGCAGCGTAGGAGAGGGGGGACAGACTAACTATGGCTACACCTTC.

The CDR3 spells CASSQSYSGLYGYTF. The CDR3 DNA follows: TGCGCCAGCAGCCAAAGTTATTCCGGTTTATATGGCTACACCTTC. V is TRBV4-1 and J is TRBJ1-2, with no clear D. The CDR3 totals 15 residues. With 2 bases removed from V and 5 bases from J, the gap between germline ends came to 15 bases. Germline V lookup: CDR1 MGHRA, CDR2 YSYEKL.

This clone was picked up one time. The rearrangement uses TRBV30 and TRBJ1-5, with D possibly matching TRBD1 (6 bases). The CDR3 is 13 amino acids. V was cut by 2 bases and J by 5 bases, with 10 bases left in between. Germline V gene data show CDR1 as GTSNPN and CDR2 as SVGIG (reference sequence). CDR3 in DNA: TGTGCCTGGAGTTACAGGGAGTATCAGCCCCAGCATTTT. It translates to CAWSYREYQPQHF.

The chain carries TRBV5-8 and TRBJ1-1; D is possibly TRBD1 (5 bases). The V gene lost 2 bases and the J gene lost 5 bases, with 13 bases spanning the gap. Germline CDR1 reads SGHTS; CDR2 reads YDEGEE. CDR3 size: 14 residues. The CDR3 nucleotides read TGTGCCAGCAGCTTCGAAGGCAGGGAAACTGAAGCTTTCTTT. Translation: CASSFEGRETEAFF.

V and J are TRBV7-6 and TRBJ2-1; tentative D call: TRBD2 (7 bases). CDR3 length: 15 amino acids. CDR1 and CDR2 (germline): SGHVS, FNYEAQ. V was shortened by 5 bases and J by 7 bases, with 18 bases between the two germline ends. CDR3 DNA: TGTGCCAGCAGCAACGCGGAGGGGGGGTGGAATGAGCAGTTCTTC. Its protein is CASSNAEGGWNEQFF.

The CDR3 DNA is TGTGCCAGCAGCTTGGTGGTGGGGAGCTACGAGCAGTACTTC. It specifies CASSLVVGSYEQYF. This chain connects TRBV5-8 to TRBJ2-7, with D maybe TRBD2 (5 bases). Germline V gene lookup returns CDR1 SGHTS and CDR2 YDEGEE. The CDR3 covers 14 residues. V was shortened by 0 bases and J by 3 bases, with 10 bases between the two germline ends. The whole variable domain, filled in from reference TRBV5-8 and TRBJ2-7, reads EAGVTQSPTHLIKTRGQQATLRCSPISGHTSVYWYQQALGLGLQFLLWYDEGEERNRGNFPPRFSGRQFPNYSSELNVNALELEDSALYLCASSLVVGSYEQYFGPGTRLTVT.

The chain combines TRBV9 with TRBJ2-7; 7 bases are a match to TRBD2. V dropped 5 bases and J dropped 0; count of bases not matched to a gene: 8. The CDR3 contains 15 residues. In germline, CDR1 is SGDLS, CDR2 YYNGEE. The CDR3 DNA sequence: TGTGCCAGCAGTCCTCGGGGGGAAAGCTCCTACGAGCAGTACTTC. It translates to CASSPRGESSYEQYF.

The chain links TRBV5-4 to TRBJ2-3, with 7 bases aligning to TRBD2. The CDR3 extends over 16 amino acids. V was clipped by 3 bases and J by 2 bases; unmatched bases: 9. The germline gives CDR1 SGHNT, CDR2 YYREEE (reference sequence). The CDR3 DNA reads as TGTGCCAGCAGCTCCGGGGGGACGGTACTCACAGATACGCAGTATTTT. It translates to CASSSGGTVLTDTQYF.